This T cell receptor (beta chain) was found in a study of T cell changes during pregnancy in multiple sclerosis. Measured with immunoSEQ multiplex PCR; TCRdb has only the in-frame clones, and not every one. The table has around 61,000 clones, 80% to 90% seen once. The CDR3 contains 14 residues. V lost 5 bases to trimming and J lost 6 bases; unmatched junction nucleotides: 8. Germline values: CDR1 SGHNT, CDR2 YENEEA. The sequence was collected from a female donor in good health, enrolled as a control in a pregnancy study. This chain links TRBV11-3 with TRBJ2-7, with TRBD1 identical over 9 bases. The sample was peripheral blood, taken in the first trimester of pregnancy. CDR3 sequence reads: CASSPGQGYREQYF. CDR3 coding DNA: TGTGCCAGCAGCCCCGGACAGGGGTATCGCGAGCAGTACTTC. Full variable domain (rest looked up from reference TRBV11-3 and TRBJ2-7): EAGVVQSPRYKIIEKKQPVAFWCNPISGHNTLYWYLQNLGQGPELLIRYENEEAVDDSQLPKDRFSAERLKGVDSTLKIQPAELGDSAVYLCASSPGQGYREQYFGPGTRLTVT.